A selection of T cell receptor beta chains follows, all from one sample in a study of T cells in Graves' hyperthyroidism and ophthalmopathy. One entry per CDR3 protein results from TCRdb running MiXCR on the multiplex PCR reads. Found here are hundreds of thousands of distinct CDR3 sequences, more than 20% of them singletons; the top ten hold 30% to 40%. Source material: blood. All receptors come from a man younger than 45 with Graves' ophthalmopathy. Both conserved end residues are part of each CDR3. The order of the fields is J gene, V gene, D gene, clone size, CDR3 DNA, CDR3 protein. A D gene is named only where the DNA matches it firmly. Clone size is stated in some rows and not others, as once, few, many or a class when expanded.

J: TRBJ2-2; V: TRBV28; D: -; size: -; DNA: TGTGCCAGCATTAACCAGGGAGGAAACGCCGGGGAGCTGTTTTTT; CDR3: CASINQGGNAGELFF
J: TRBJ2-7; V: TRBV20-1; D: -; size: -; DNA: TGCAGTGCTCCCGACAGGACGAGCTCCTACAATGAGCAGTACTTC; CDR3: CSAPDRTSSYNEQYF
J: TRBJ2-1; V: TRBV20-1; D: -; size: few; DNA: TGCAGTGCGCAGCGGATCGAGCAGTTCTTC; CDR3: CSAQRIEQFF
J: TRBJ1-2; V: TRBV10-2; D: -; size: -; DNA: TGCGCCAGCAGGGCTACTTACGGGCCCTATGGCTACACCTTC; CDR3: CASRATYGPYGYTF
J: TRBJ1-2; V: TRBV30; D: -; size: many; DNA: TGTGCCTGGATAAGTGGGGGGGACGGCTACACCTTC; CDR3: CAWISGGDGYTF
J: TRBJ1-5; V: TRBV20-1; D: TRBD1; size: -; DNA: TGCAGTGCCCTACCCACAGGGGGCCCGAGCAATCAGCCCCAGCATTTT; CDR3: CSALPTGGPSNQPQHF
J: TRBJ2-2; V: TRBV7-2; D: -; size: many; DNA: TGTGCCAGCAGCCCGCGGACTGGCAGCACCGGGGAGCTGTTTTTT; CDR3: CASSPRTGSTGELFF
J: TRBJ1-5; V: TRBV5-6; D: TRBD1; size: few; DNA: TGTGCCAGCAGCTCCTACAAAGGGACAGGGGATCAGCCCCAGCATTTT; CDR3: CASSSYKGTGDQPQHF
J: TRBJ2-7; V: TRBV28; D: -; size: many; DNA: TGTGCCAGCAGTCCCCAGGGGTCGTCCGAGCAGTACTTC; CDR3: CASSPQGSSEQYF
J: TRBJ1-5; V: TRBV30; D: -; size: few; DNA: TGTGCCTGGAGTTCACAGAGCAATCAGCCCCAGCATTTT; CDR3: CAWSSQSNQPQHF
J: TRBJ1-6; V: TRBV6-1; D: TRBD1; size: -; DNA: TGTGCCAGCAGTGAATTCTCCAGGGGGCTAAATTCACCCCTCCACTTT; CDR3: CASSEFSRGLNSPLHF
J: TRBJ2-2; V: TRBV19; D: -; size: few; DNA: TGTGCCAGTAGTATCTACGCGAACACCGGGGAGCTGTTTTTT; CDR3: CASSIYANTGELFF
J: TRBJ2-2; V: TRBV7-6; D: -; size: once; DNA: TGTGCCAGCAGCTTAGAAATAAGCACCGGGGAGCTGTTTTTT; CDR3: CASSLEISTGELFF
J: TRBJ1-3; V: TRBV5-1; D: -; size: -; DNA: TGCGCCAGCAGCGAAAGTGGACTGCCATCTGGAAACACCATATATTTT; CDR3: CASSESGLPSGNTIYF
J: TRBJ1-2; V: TRBV10-3; D: -; size: many; DNA: TGTGCCACCCTACCTTCGGCCGCCAGGGGAAATGGCTACACCTTC; CDR3: CATLPSAARGNGYTF
J: TRBJ2-5; V: TRBV6-2/TRBV6-3; D: TRBD2; size: -; DNA: TGTGCCAGCAGTCTAGCGGGAGCTGTAGAGACCCAGTACTTC; CDR3: CASSLAGAVETQYF
J: TRBJ2-7; V: TRBV19; D: TRBD2; size: once; DNA: TGTGCCAGTACCCTGAGCGGGGACTTTCCCTACGAGCAGTACTTC; CDR3: CASTLSGDFPYEQYF
J: TRBJ1-2; V: TRBV2; D: -; size: few; DNA: TGTGCCAGCAGTTTCGGACAGCCAGGGCTATTAGGGGGCTACACCTTC; CDR3: CASSFGQPGLLGGYTF
J: TRBJ2-7; V: TRBV28; D: -; size: -; DNA: TGTGCCAGCAGACTCAGGGTGGGCTCTGGATACGAGCAGTACTTC; CDR3: CASRLRVGSGYEQYF
J: TRBJ2-7; V: TRBV3-1; D: -; size: many; DNA: TGTGCCAGCAGCCAAGGGGTCTACGAGCAGTACTTC; CDR3: CASSQGVYEQYF
J: TRBJ1-2; V: TRBV29-1; D: -; size: few; DNA: TGCAGCGTTGGAGTTCCTAACTATGGCTACACCTTC; CDR3: CSVGVPNYGYTF
J: TRBJ2-3; V: TRBV20-1; D: -; size: few; DNA: TGCAGTGCTAGCGGACTTGGCTACTCCCCCACAGATACGCAGTATTTT; CDR3: CSASGLGYSPTDTQYF
J: TRBJ2-4; V: TRBV10-3; D: -; size: -; DNA: TGTGCCATCAGTGAGTCTGGGGCGAGGGCCAAAAACATTCAGTACTTC; CDR3: CAISESGARAKNIQYF
J: TRBJ2-7; V: TRBV18; D: -; size: -; DNA: TGTGCCAGCTCACCCCCGGGGAGGTACAACTACGAGCAGTACTTC; CDR3: CASSPPGRYNYEQYF
J: TRBJ2-5; V: TRBV11-2; D: TRBD2; size: -; DNA: TGTGCCAGCAGCGGGACTAGCGGGAGTTACCGAGAGACCCAGTACTTC; CDR3: CASSGTSGSYRETQYF
J: TRBJ2-2; V: TRBV5-1; D: -; size: -; DNA: TGCGCCAGCAGCTTGACGCATCAAACGAACACCGGGGAGCTGTTTTTT; CDR3: CASSLTHQTNTGELFF
J: TRBJ1-6; V: TRBV7-2; D: -; size: few; DNA: TGTGCCAGCAGCTTAGCGGTCTCCTATAATTCACCCCTCCACTTT; CDR3: CASSLAVSYNSPLHF
J: TRBJ2-1; V: TRBV28; D: TRBD1; size: many; DNA: TGTGCCAGCAGTCCGTCACAGGGGGCCGGGAATGAGCAGTTCTTC; CDR3: CASSPSQGAGNEQFF
J: TRBJ2-7; V: TRBV3-1; D: -; size: many; DNA: TGTGCCAGCAGCCAAGATCTGATGGAAGGCGAGCAGTACTTC; CDR3: CASSQDLMEGEQYF
J: TRBJ1-2; V: TRBV2; D: TRBD1; size: many; DNA: TGTGCCAGCAGTTCCGGACAGGGACGTGGCTACACCTTC; CDR3: CASSSGQGRGYTF
J: TRBJ1-1; V: TRBV7-9; D: -; size: -; DNA: TGTGCCAGCAGCCTTGTTGAGTTCACTGAAGCTTTCTTT; CDR3: CASSLVEFTEAFF
J: TRBJ2-7; V: TRBV7-9; D: -; size: -; DNA: TGTGCCAGCAGCTCTGGACCCGAACTCGACGAGCAGTACTTC; CDR3: CASSSGPELDEQYF
J: TRBJ2-7; V: TRBV15; D: -; size: -; DNA: TGTGCCCGCCACTGGGGGAACGAGCAGTACTTC; CDR3: CARHWGNEQYF
J: TRBJ2-5; V: TRBV28; D: -; size: -; DNA: TGTGCCAGCAGCCACCCCTCAGGGACTCAAGAGACCCAGTACTTC; CDR3: CASSHPSGTQETQYF
J: TRBJ2-4; V: TRBV12-3/TRBV12-4; D: -; size: -; DNA: TGTGCCAGCAGTTTAGGCGGGATACTAGCCAAAAACATTCAGTACTTC; CDR3: CASSLGGILAKNIQYF
J: TRBJ2-5; V: TRBV3-1; D: TRBD1; size: many; DNA: TGTGCCAGCAGCCAAGATCAGGCCAGGGGGCGAGAGACCCAGTACTTC; CDR3: CASSQDQARGRETQYF
J: TRBJ2-7; V: TRBV10-3; D: -; size: many; DNA: TGTGCCATCAGCCGATTGGGGGGCGGGAGATCCTACGAGCAGTACTTC; CDR3: CAISRLGGGRSYEQYF
J: TRBJ2-2; V: TRBV6-2/TRBV6-3; D: -; size: few; DNA: TGTGCCATAGTCCCGTCAGGACAGTACACCGGGGAGCTGTTTTTT; CDR3: CAIVPSGQYTGELFF
J: TRBJ2-1; V: TRBV5-1; D: TRBD2; size: many; DNA: TGCGCCAGCAGCTTGGTAGCTAGCGGGAGCTCCTACAATGAGCAGTTCTTC; CDR3: CASSLVASGSSYNEQFF
J: TRBJ1-1; V: TRBV30; D: -; size: many; DNA: TGTGCCTGGAATTGGCAGAACACTGAAGCTTTCTTT; CDR3: CAWNWQNTEAFF
J: TRBJ1-2; V: TRBV11-2; D: -; size: -; DNA: TGTGCCAGCAGCTTAGATCGGTGGGGAGGGGGCTACACCTTC; CDR3: CASSLDRWGGGYTF
J: TRBJ2-1; V: TRBV30; D: -; size: many; DNA: TGTGCCTGGAGTGGTGATGAGCAGTTCTTC; CDR3: CAWSGDEQFF
J: TRBJ1-5; V: TRBV20-1; D: -; size: -; DNA: TGCAGTGCTAGTGACTTCCGGGAGGTCAATCAGCCCCAGCATTTT; CDR3: CSASDFREVNQPQHF
J: TRBJ2-4; V: TRBV15; D: TRBD2; size: -; DNA: TGTGCCACCAGCAGTGGGGGACTAGTCGAGACAAGAAACATTCAGTACTTC; CDR3: CATSSGGLVETRNIQYF
J: TRBJ2-3; V: TRBV4-1; D: -; size: few; DNA: TGCGCCAGCAGCCTATTCGGCGGGGACACAGATACGCAGTATTTT; CDR3: CASSLFGGDTDTQYF
J: TRBJ2-3; V: TRBV19; D: TRBD1; size: -; DNA: TGTGCCACCCCTCGCCTAGGCAAGGGACAGGGTGGAGCTCGATGGCCAGAAACGCAGTATTTT; CDR3: CATPRLGKGQGGARWPETQYF
J: TRBJ2-7; V: TRBV4-2; D: TRBD2; size: few; DNA: TGTGCCAGCAGCCCAAGACGGACTAGCGGGACCGGCGGCGAGCAGTACTTC; CDR3: CASSPRRTSGTGGEQYF
J: TRBJ1-1; V: TRBV11-2; D: -; size: many; DNA: TGTGCCAGCAGCCCACACACGAACACTGAAGCTTTCTTT; CDR3: CASSPHTNTEAFF
J: TRBJ2-7; V: TRBV4-1; D: -; size: -; DNA: TGCGCCAGCAGCCAAGATTCCGCGGACACGGACTACGAGCAGTACTTC; CDR3: CASSQDSADTDYEQYF